This record looks at one T cell receptor (beta chain) sequence and its context. The repertoire was sequenced with immunoSEQ multiplex PCR; TCRdb's copy has only in-frame clones and lacks some. Counted here are about 170,000 clones, roughly 78% occurring once; the ten biggest clones make up 15% to 20%. The data were taken from a study of blood T cell repertoires in COVID-19. Study-level background: Samples came from the United States, Italy and Spain, spanning acute and convalescent COVID-19.

J gave up 6 bases and V 1 base, and 3 bases lay outside the gene matches. Germline CDR1 and CDR2: SEHNR and FQNEAQ (reference sequence). The CDR3 extends over 14 amino acids. The rearrangement links TRBV7-9 to TRBJ1-1; 9 bases line up with TRBD1. The sequencing sample was made of PBMCs or T cells enriched from blood (not recorded which). This TCR came from a woman in her 70s in a cohort exposed to, infected with or recovered from COVID-19 (not recorded which). This CDR3 is CASSLGTGEAEAFF. CDR3 nucleotides: TGTGCCAGCAGCTTAGGGACAGGGGAGGCTGAAGCTTTCTTT.